These 14 T cell receptor beta chains came from one sample sequenced in a study of T cells in pancreatic ductal adenocarcinoma. No neoadjuvant therapy was given to the selected pancreatic ductal adenocarcinoma patients before their surgery. Only in-frame clones appear in the TCRdb table, and some are missing; sequencing was by immunoSEQ multiplex PCR. The data hold some 16,000 clones, with about 93% observed a single time. The sample consisted of PBMCs. Receptors originate from a human donor with pancreatic ductal adenocarcinoma.

V and J are TRBV7-9 and TRBJ1-1; D not certain. Germline V gene lookup returns CDR1 SEHNR and CDR2 FQNEAQ (reference sequence). This CDR3 has 15 amino acids. Trimming cost V 7 bases and J 0 bases, with 15 bases left between them. For the CDR3, the DNA is TGTGCCAGCACCACAATCCGCCAAATGAACACTGAAGCTTTCTTT. Protein sequence: CASTTIRQMNTEAFF. Supplemented by reference TRBV7-9 and TRBJ1-1, the full variable domain reads DTGVSQNPRHKITKRGQNVTFRCDPISEHNRLYWYRQTLGQGPEFLTYFQNEAQLEKSRLLSDRFSAERPKGSFSTLEIQRTEQGDSAMYLCASTTIRQMNTEAFFGQGTRLTVV.

The chain recombines TRBV6-5 with TRBJ2-2, with D possibly matching TRBD1 (5 bases). The germline V gene encodes CDR1 MNHEY and CDR2 SVGAGI. The CDR3 is 14 amino acids. Trimming stripped 8 bases from V and 3 bases from J, with 13 bases between. CDR3 region: CASSPQGHTGELFF. CDR3 sequence (DNA): TGTGCCAGCTCACCTCAGGGTCACACCGGGGAGCTGTTTTTT.

This chain links TRBV5-1 with TRBJ1-2; a possible D gene is TRBD1 (6 bases). This CDR3 spans 14 amino acids. Germline V gene lookup returns CDR1 SGHRS and CDR2 YFSETQ. The V gene lost 0 bases and the J gene lost 7 bases, with 13 bases spanning the gap. CDR3 sequence reads: CASSLAQGSGGYTF. The CDR3 bases are TGCGCCAGCAGCTTGGCCCAGGGGTCGGGTGGCTACACCTTC.

Only a few counts were recorded for this clone. The rearrangement links TRBV7-2 to TRBJ2-3; TRBD2 is a possible D gene (5 bases). Germline V gives CDR1 SGHTA, CDR2 FQGNSA. The V and J ends lost 5 bases and 1 base respectively, with 13 bases between them. The CDR3 extends over 15 amino acids. CDR3 nucleotides: TGTGCCAGCAGCAAATTTGGGAGTGGCACAGATACGCAGTATTTT. Protein product: CASSKFGSGTDTQYF. The whole variable domain, filled in from reference TRBV7-2 and TRBJ2-3, reads GAGVSQSPSNKVTEKGKDVELRCDPISGHTALYWYRQSLGQGLEFLIYFQGNSAPDKSGLPSDRFSAERTGGSVSTLTIQRTQQEDSAVYLCASSKFGSGTDTQYFGPGTRLTVL.

The chain carries TRBV28 and TRBJ2-7; D ambiguous. V lost 4 bases, J lost 1 base, and 8 bases lay in between. From germline, CDR1 is MDHEN and CDR2 SYDVKM. The CDR3 runs 13 residues. CDR3 nucleotides: TGTGCCAGCAGTTGGGCGGAGTCCTACGAGCAGTACTTC. Translated: CASSWAESYEQYF.

This clone was recorded only once. V is TRBV18 and J is TRBJ1-2, with TRBD1 matching 8 bases. The CDR3 is 14 residues long. CDR1 is KGHSH, CDR2 LQKENI, per germline. Trimming cost V 1 base and J 3 bases; bases outside gene matches: 1. CDR3 sequence reads: CASSPLDRDYGYTF. In DNA form, the CDR3 reads TGTGCCAGCTCACCACTGGACAGGGACTATGGCTACACCTTC.

This clone appeared once. A junction end diverges from the germline sequence, so it may reflect a read error. The chain joins TRBV7-3 to TRBJ1-1, with a tentative D call TRBD1 (5 bases). CDR1 is SGHTA, CDR2 FQGTGA, per germline. The CDR3 totals 15 residues. The CDR3 sequence: CASSITGTQNTEAFF. In DNA, the CDR3 is TGTGCCAGCAGCATAACCGGGACGCAGAACACTGAAGCTTTCTTT.

The rearrangement uses TRBV29-1 and TRBJ2-7; D possibly corresponds to TRBD2 (6 bases). The CDR3 extends over 15 amino acids. Looked up from germline, CDR1 is SQVTM and CDR2 is ANQGSEA. V gave up 0 bases and J gave up 4 bases, with 16 bases separating them. DNA for the CDR3: TGCAGCGTTGAAGACCTGACGAAGGAGGGATACGAGCAGTACTTC. As protein: CSVEDLTKEGYEQYF.

In this sample, this clone turned up a few times. The chain joins TRBV6-5 to TRBJ1-1; no reliable D call. Trimming pared 6 bases from V and 1 base from J, leaving 9 bases between. Germline-derived CDR1 and CDR2 are MNHEY and SVGAGI. This CDR3 has 13 amino acids. The CDR3 spells CASRPNTNTEAFF. The CDR3 bases are TGTGCCAGCAGGCCTAACACGAACACTGAAGCTTTCTTT.

The chain employs TRBV9 and TRBJ1-2; 7 bases align to TRBD1. From germline, CDR1 is SGDLS and CDR2 YYNGEE. The CDR3 is 16 residues long. With V trimmed by 3 bases and J by 0 bases, 8 bases remained unmatched. CDR3 in DNA: TGTGCCAGCAGCGGGTCCGGGGACAGAGCTAACTATGGCTACACCTTC. It codes for CASSGSGDRANYGYTF.

CDR3 bases: TGCGCCAGCAGCTTCGGGGACACTGAAGCTTTCTTT. As protein: CASSFGDTEAFF. The chain joins TRBV5-1 to TRBJ1-1; D unclear. V was trimmed by 2 bases and J by 3 bases, leaving 5 bases between them. The germline gives CDR1 SGHRS, CDR2 YFSETQ. CDR3 size: 12 residues.

The chain recombines TRBV7-2 with TRBJ2-5; 9 bases agree with TRBD2. This CDR3 contains 19 residues. CDR1 is SGHTA, CDR2 FQGNSA, per germline. With 7 bases clipped from V and 5 bases from J, the junction kept 23 bases outside the gene matches. The CDR3 loop is CASTKRGFGLAGRWETQYF. DNA for the CDR3: TGTGCCAGCACCAAGAGGGGGTTCGGGCTAGCGGGAAGGTGGGAGACCCAGTACTTC.

The chain links TRBV5-1 to TRBJ2-2; D remains unclear. The V gene's germline CDR1 is SGHRS and CDR2 YFSETQ. The CDR3 consists of 14 residues. Trimming shortened V by 4 bases and J by 0 bases, and 7 bases separated the two germline ends. CDR3 DNA sequence: TGCGCCAGCAGCCCTGACGCGAACACCGGGGAGCTGTTTTTT. It encodes CASSPDANTGELFF. Full variable domain (remainder filled in from reference TRBV5-1 and TRBJ2-2): KAGVTQTPRYLIKTRGQQVTLSCSPISGHRSVSWYQQTPGQGLQFLFEYFSETQRNKGNFPGRFSGRQFSNSRSEMNVSTLELGDSALYLCASSPDANTGELFFGEGSRLTVL.

This clone was observed a single time. This chain uses TRBV5-8 with TRBJ1-5; D may be TRBD1 (5 bases). The CDR3 totals 15 residues. Germline-derived CDR1 and CDR2 are SGHTS and YDEGEE. The germline V and J ends were trimmed by 5 bases and 0 bases, with 12 bases remaining between them. CDR3: CASRTGGISNQPQHF. The CDR3 DNA follows: TGTGCCAGCAGAACGGGGGGAATTAGCAATCAGCCCCAGCATTTT.